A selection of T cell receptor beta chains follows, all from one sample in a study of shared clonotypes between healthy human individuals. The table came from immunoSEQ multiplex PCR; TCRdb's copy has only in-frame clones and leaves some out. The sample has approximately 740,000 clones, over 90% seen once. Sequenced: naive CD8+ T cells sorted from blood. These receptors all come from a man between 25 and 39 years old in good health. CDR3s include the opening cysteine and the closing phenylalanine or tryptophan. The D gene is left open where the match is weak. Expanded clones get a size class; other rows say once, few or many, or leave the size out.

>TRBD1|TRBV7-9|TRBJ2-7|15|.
TGTGCCAGCAGCTTTCCGGGACAGGCAGAATACGAGCAGTACTTC
CASSFPGQAEYEQYF
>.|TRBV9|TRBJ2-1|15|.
TGTGCCAGCAGCCCCATCCGCCACTCCTACAATGAGCAGTTCTTC
CASSPIRHSYNEQFF
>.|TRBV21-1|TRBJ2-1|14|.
TGTGCCAGCAGCGGCCGGGACACAGGCAATGAGCAGTTCTTC
CASSGRDTGNEQFF
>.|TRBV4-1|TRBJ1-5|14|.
TGCGCCAGCTCCCTAACCTATAGCAATCAGCCCCAGCATTTT
CASSLTYSNQPQHF
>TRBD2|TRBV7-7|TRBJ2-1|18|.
TGTGCTAGCAGCCGGACTAGCGGGGTTCGTTACTCCTACAATGAGCAGTTCTTC
CASSRTSGVRYSYNEQFF
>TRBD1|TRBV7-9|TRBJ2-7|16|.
TGTGCCAGCAACCTACCTTCCGGGACAGGGGCCTACGAGCAGTACTTC
CASNLPSGTGAYEQYF
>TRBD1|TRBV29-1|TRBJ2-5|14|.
TGCAGCGTGACCGGGACAGAAAAGACGGGGACCCAGTACTTC
CSVTGTEKTGTQYF
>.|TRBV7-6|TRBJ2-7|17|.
TGTGCCAGCAGCCAGGGGCTTGCGGGACCCAGCTCCTACGAGCAGTACTTC
CASSQGLAGPSSYEQYF
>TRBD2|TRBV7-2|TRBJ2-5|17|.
TGTGCCAGCAGCAATCCGACGGGAGGATCCGCCCAAGAGACCCAGTACTTC
CASSNPTGGSAQETQYF
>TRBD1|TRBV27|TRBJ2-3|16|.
TGTGCCAGCAGTACTCGGACAGGGGCTACCACAGATACGCAGTATTTT
CASSTRTGATTDTQYF
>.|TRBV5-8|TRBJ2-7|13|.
TGTGCCAGCAGCTCCGGGACCTCCTACGAGCAGTACTTC
CASSSGTSYEQYF
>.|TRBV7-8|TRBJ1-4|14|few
TGTGCCAGCAGCCCGGGGGTGGGTGAGGAAAAACTGTTTTTT
CASSPGVGEEKLFF
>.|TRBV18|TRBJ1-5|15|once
TGTGCCAGCTCACCAGAGGAGTATAGCAATCAGCCCCAGCATTTT
CASSPEEYSNQPQHF
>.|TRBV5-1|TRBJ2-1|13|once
TGCGCCAGCAGCGCGGGCGACGGGAGTGAGCAGTTCTTC
CASSAGDGSEQFF
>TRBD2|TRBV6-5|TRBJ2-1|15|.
TGTGCCAGCAGTATTAGCGGGGGTACCTCCAATGAGCAGTTCTTC
CASSISGGTSNEQFF
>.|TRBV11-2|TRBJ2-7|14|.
TGTGCCAGCAGCTTTACAGGACGCTCCTACGAGCAGTACTTC
CASSFTGRSYEQYF
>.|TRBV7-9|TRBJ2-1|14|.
TGTGCCCCGGGGAGGCAGGGGCCTTACAATGAGCAGTTCTTC
CAPGRQGPYNEQFF
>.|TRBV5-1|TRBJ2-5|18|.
TGCGCCAGCAGCTTGGCATCCGCCCAGGGCGGAAGAAAAGAGACCCAGTACTTC
CASSLASAQGGRKETQYF
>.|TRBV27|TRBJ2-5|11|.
TGTGCCAGCAGTAGCGGAGAGACCCAGTACTTC
CASSSGETQYF
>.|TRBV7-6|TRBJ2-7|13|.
TGTGCCAGCAGCGCAAACAGGGAGCACGAGCAGTACTTC
CASSANREHEQYF
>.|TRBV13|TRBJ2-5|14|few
TGTGCCAGCAGCTCTCAGGGGGGGGAAGAGACCCAGTACTTC
CASSSQGGEETQYF
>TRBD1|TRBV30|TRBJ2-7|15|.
TGTGCCTGGACCCCAGACCGGGACAGTAACTACGAGCAGTACTTC
CAWTPDRDSNYEQYF
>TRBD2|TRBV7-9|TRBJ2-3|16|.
TGTGCCAGCAGCTTAGTGACTAGCGGGTTCACAGATACGCAGTATTTT
CASSLVTSGFTDTQYF
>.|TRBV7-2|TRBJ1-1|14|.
TGTGCCAGCAGCTTATTTAGGGGGACCACTGAAGCTTTCTTT
CASSLFRGTTEAFF
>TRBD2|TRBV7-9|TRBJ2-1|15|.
TGTGCCAGCAGCTTAGGGACTAGCGGGTTCGATGAGCAGTTCTTC
CASSLGTSGFDEQFF
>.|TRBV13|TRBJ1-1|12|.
TGTGCCAGCAGCTTAGTTGGACCGGAAGCTTTCTTT
CASSLVGPEAFF
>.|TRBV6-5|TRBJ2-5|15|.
TGTGCCAGCACCCTTCTCGGGGGCCCTCAAGAGACCCAGTACTTC
CASTLLGGPQETQYF
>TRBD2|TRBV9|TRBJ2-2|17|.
TGTGCCAGCAGCGTAAGGAGCGGGAGGGCCGACACCGGGGAGCTGTTTTTT
CASSVRSGRADTGELFF
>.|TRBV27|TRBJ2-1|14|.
TGTGCCAGCAGTCCGACTAGTTCGGGTAATGAGCAGTTCTTC
CASSPTSSGNEQFF
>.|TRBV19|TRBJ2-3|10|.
TGTGCTAGCGGTTCAGGAACGCAGTATTTT
CASGSGTQYF
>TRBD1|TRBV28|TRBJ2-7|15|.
TGTGCCAGCAGTCGGGACAGGGGGCTGTCCTACGAGCAGTACTTC
CASSRDRGLSYEQYF
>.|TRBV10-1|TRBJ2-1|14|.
TGCGCCAGCAGCGATGACCTTACCTGGGATGAGCAGTTCTTC
CASSDDLTWDEQFF
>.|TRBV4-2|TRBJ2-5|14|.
TGTGCCAGCAGCCAAGATCCCACAGCGGAGACCCAGTACTTC
CASSQDPTAETQYF
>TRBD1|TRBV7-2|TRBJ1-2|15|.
TGTGCCAGCAGCTTAGCCGCTGGACAGGGCTACGGCTACACCTTC
CASSLAAGQGYGYTF
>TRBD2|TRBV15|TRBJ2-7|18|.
TGTGCCACCAGCAGAGATTTATCCCGACTAGCGGGAACCTACGAGCAGTACTTC
CATSRDLSRLAGTYEQYF
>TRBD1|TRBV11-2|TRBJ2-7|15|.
TGTGCCAGCAGCCGTAACAGGGGGCATAAGTACGAGCAGTACTTC
CASSRNRGHKYEQYF
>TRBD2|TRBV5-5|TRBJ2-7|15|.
TGTGCCAGCAGCTCGGGGACTAGCGGATCCTACGAGCAGTACTTC
CASSSGTSGSYEQYF
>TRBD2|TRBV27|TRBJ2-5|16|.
TGTGCCAGCAGTGCCTCTAGCGGGAGGTTCCAAGAGACCCAGTACTTC
CASSASSGRFQETQYF